These 5 T cell receptor beta chains were sequenced from one sample in a study of OX40 agonist ivuxolimab in advanced cancers. The library was produced with the immunoSEQ multiplex PCR assay. Imported from immuneACCESS, the table was reduced by TCRdb to in-frame sequences with V and J called. These copies leave out some clones; in studies compared against another copy, an unresolved V gene accounts for under half, and the cause of the remainder is not known. This sample is represented by approximately 74,000 clones; 85% to 90% of them were singletons. 8% to 11% of the sample rests with the top ten. The sequencing here drew on CD4+ or CD8+ T cells sorted from blood, taken in a trial of the OX40 agonist ivuxolimab. Receptor source: an adult with an advanced solid tumor such as melanoma, head and neck, liver or kidney cancer.

This chain connects TRBV19 to TRBJ2-3; D is ambiguous. The CDR3 has 17 residues. V lost 0 bases and J lost 2, with 15 bases in between. The germline gives CDR1 LNHDA, CDR2 SQIVND (reference sequence). The CDR3 sequence: CASSIDRRTALTDTQYF. Here the CDR3 DNA reads TGTGCCAGTAGTATAGATCGACGGACCGCCCTCACAGATACGCAGTATTTT.

The chain links TRBV7-2 to TRBJ2-7; D is perhaps TRBD2 (5 bases). Looked up from germline, CDR1 is SGHTA and CDR2 is FQGNSA. V lost 1 base and J lost 3, with 7 bases in between. The CDR3 is made up of 13 amino acids. CDR3 sequence reads: CASSLELGYEQYF. The CDR3 coding sequence is TGTGCCAGCAGCTTAGAACTAGGCTACGAGCAGTACTTC.

The chain is built from TRBV29-1 and TRBJ2-1, with TRBD2 matching over 7 bases. The CDR3 runs 11 residues. Germline loops: CDR1 SQVTM, CDR2 ANQGSEA. Trimming cost V 7 bases and J 9 bases; bases outside gene matches: 6. The CDR3 bases are TGCAGCGCGGGGCGGGAGCGTGAGCAGTTCTTC. Protein sequence: CSAGREREQFF.

This chain links TRBV6-5 with TRBJ1-2; perhaps TRBD1 as D (5 bases). Trimming shortened V by 7 bases and J by 4 bases, and 13 bases separated the two germline ends. CDR1 MNHEY and CDR2 SVGAGI come from the germline V gene. The CDR3 contains 13 residues. The CDR3 spells CASTDGQIYGYTF. CDR3 sequence (DNA): TGTGCCAGCACCGATGGACAAATCTATGGCTACACCTTC.

The chain couples TRBV7-2 to TRBJ2-3; weak D call: TRBD1 (6 bases). Looked up from germline, CDR1 is SGHTA and CDR2 is FQGNSA. This CDR3 contains 14 residues. V was pared by 7 bases and J by 7 bases, with 18 bases between. The CDR3 DNA reads as TGTGCCAGCACCCCCCCCGGGACACACCATACGCAGTATTTT. It encodes CASTPPGTHHTQYF.